The rows below give T cell receptor beta chains drawn from one sample of a study of blood T cell repertoires in COVID-19. The assay was immunoSEQ multiplex PCR, and TCRdb's table has in-frame clones only and misses some. In the table there are about 51,000 clones, roughly 90% of which are singletons. The sequencing sample was made of peripheral blood. The receptors stem from a man aged 50 to 59 with acute or convalescent COVID-19. Both conserved end residues are part of each CDR3. A D gene is named only where the DNA matches it firmly. Only part of the rows carry a size: once, few, many, or a class if the clone is expanded.

v_gene: TRBV6-5; j_gene: TRBJ1-2; abundance: .; d_gene: .; len: 14; CDR3aa: CASSTRGHDYGYTF; CDR3nt: TGTGCCAGCAGTACCCGCGGACATGACTATGGCTACACCTTC
v_gene: TRBV4-1; j_gene: TRBJ2-3; abundance: .; d_gene: TRBD2; len: 17; CDR3aa: CASSQAFSGGPTDTQYF; CDR3nt: TGCGCCAGCAGCCAAGCGTTTAGCGGGGGCCCCACAGATACGCAGTATTTT
v_gene: TRBV5-4; j_gene: TRBJ2-1; abundance: .; d_gene: .; len: 15; CDR3aa: CATGGRGSSYNEQFF; CDR3nt: TGTGCCACCGGAGGTAGGGGGAGCTCCTACAATGAGCAGTTCTTC
v_gene: TRBV7-9; j_gene: TRBJ1-4; abundance: .; d_gene: .; len: 14; CDR3aa: CASSLLAGDEKLFF; CDR3nt: TGTGCCAGCAGTCTGCTAGCGGGTGATGAAAAACTGTTTTTT
v_gene: TRBV7-8; j_gene: TRBJ1-2; abundance: .; d_gene: .; len: 13; CDR3aa: CASSSPSAGGYTF; CDR3nt: TGTGCCAGCAGCTCTCCGAGTGCAGGCGGCTACACCTTC
v_gene: TRBV24-1; j_gene: TRBJ1-1; abundance: .; d_gene: .; len: 13; CDR3aa: CATRQGRNTEAFF; CDR3nt: TGTGCCACCAGACAGGGTCGGAACACTGAAGCTTTCTTT
v_gene: TRBV9; j_gene: TRBJ2-7; abundance: .; d_gene: TRBD1; len: 14; CDR3aa: CASSVATGGYEQYF; CDR3nt: TGTGCCAGCAGCGTAGCCACAGGGGGGTACGAGCAGTACTTC
v_gene: TRBV6-5; j_gene: TRBJ2-3; abundance: .; d_gene: .; len: 13; CDR3aa: CASSYSRGNTQYF; CDR3nt: TGTGCCAGCAGTTACAGTCGAGGGAATACGCAGTATTTT
v_gene: TRBV5-1; j_gene: TRBJ1-1; abundance: .; d_gene: TRBD1; len: 14; CDR3aa: CASSSNTGGTEAFF; CDR3nt: TGCGCCAGCAGCTCCAATACAGGGGGCACTGAAGCTTTCTTT
v_gene: TRBV5-1; j_gene: TRBJ1-6; abundance: .; d_gene: TRBD1; len: 16; CDR3aa: CASTPDGQGQNSPLHF; CDR3nt: TGCGCCAGCACCCCTGATGGACAGGGACAGAATTCACCCCTCCACTTT
v_gene: TRBV18; j_gene: TRBJ1-5; abundance: .; d_gene: .; len: 14; CDR3aa: CASSPGGAWQPQHF; CDR3nt: TGTGCCAGCTCACCGGGGGGGGCCTGGCAGCCCCAGCATTTT
v_gene: TRBV5-6; j_gene: TRBJ1-6; abundance: .; d_gene: .; len: 13; CDR3aa: CASSSRGNSPLHF; CDR3nt: TGTGCCAGCAGCTCCCGAGGAAATTCACCCCTCCACTTT
v_gene: TRBV6-6; j_gene: TRBJ2-1; abundance: .; d_gene: TRBD2; len: 16; CDR3aa: CASRTPTSGGSNEQFF; CDR3nt: TGTGCCAGCAGGACCCCGACTAGCGGGGGGAGTAATGAGCAGTTCTTC
v_gene: TRBV5-6; j_gene: TRBJ2-7; abundance: .; d_gene: .; len: 16; CDR3aa: CASSSRTEGSLNEQYF; CDR3nt: TGTGCCAGCAGCTCTCGTACCGAGGGATCCCTCAACGAGCAGTACTTC
v_gene: TRBV27; j_gene: TRBJ2-2; abundance: once; d_gene: TRBD1; len: 16; CDR3aa: CASRTARTGLTGELFF; CDR3nt: TGTGCCAGCAGGACGGCGAGGACAGGGCTGACCGGGGAGCTGTTTTTT
v_gene: TRBV3-1/TRBV3-2; j_gene: TRBJ2-5; abundance: .; d_gene: TRBD2; len: 18; CDR3aa: CASSSTSGGVLYQETQYF; CDR3nt: TGTGCCAGCAGCTCAACTAGCGGGGGGGTCCTGTACCAAGAGACCCAGTACTTC
v_gene: TRBV7-3; j_gene: TRBJ2-3; abundance: .; d_gene: .; len: 13; CDR3aa: CASSRASTDTQYF; CDR3nt: TGTGCCAGCAGCAGAGCTAGCACAGATACGCAGTATTTT
v_gene: TRBV6-5; j_gene: TRBJ1-2; abundance: .; d_gene: .; len: 13; CDR3aa: CASRGWGVDGYTF; CDR3nt: TGTGCCAGCAGGGGATGGGGGGTGGATGGCTACACCTTC
v_gene: TRBV7-2; j_gene: TRBJ2-1; abundance: .; d_gene: TRBD2; len: 17; CDR3aa: CASSLALTSGGYNEQFF; CDR3nt: TGTGCCAGCAGCTTAGCGCTGACTAGCGGGGGCTACAATGAGCAGTTCTTC
v_gene: TRBV4-2; j_gene: TRBJ1-2; abundance: .; d_gene: .; len: 15; CDR3aa: CASSQGQTPNYGYTF; CDR3nt: TGTGCCAGCAGCCAAGGACAGACACCTAACTATGGCTACACCTTC
v_gene: TRBV7-2; j_gene: TRBJ2-7; abundance: .; d_gene: TRBD1; len: 15; CDR3aa: CASSSRRQGPYEQYF; CDR3nt: TGTGCCAGCAGCTCCCGACGACAGGGGCCCTACGAGCAGTACTTC
v_gene: TRBV20-1; j_gene: TRBJ1-5; abundance: .; d_gene: TRBD1; len: 16; CDR3aa: CSASEGGIYSNQPQHF; CDR3nt: TGCAGTGCTAGTGAAGGGGGCATCTATAGCAATCAGCCCCAGCATTTT
v_gene: TRBV6-1; j_gene: TRBJ1-2; abundance: .; d_gene: TRBD1; len: 15; CDR3aa: CASSETTGAIYGYTF; CDR3nt: TGTGCCAGCAGTGAGACGACAGGGGCTATCTATGGCTACACCTTC
v_gene: TRBV11-3; j_gene: TRBJ2-3; abundance: once; d_gene: .; len: 13; CDR3aa: CASSTHTTAPQYF; CDR3nt: TGTGCCAGCAGCACCCATACTACCGCCCCGCAGTATTTT